This TCR beta chain was captured by sequencing in a study of Graves' ophthalmopathy and Graves' hyperthyroidism. Across the study: Untreated patients at initial diagnosis provided peripheral blood.

The study excluded patients with other autoimmune diseases, uncontrolled infections, pregnancy or lactation. PBMCs were density-gradient isolated from roughly 10 ml fresh blood. General study points: The blood repertoire also included most expanded thyroid clonotypes above 0.001 frequency.

The V gene's germline CDR1 is KGHDR and CDR2 SFDVKD. The CDR3 is 13 amino acids. Between the trimmed V and J ends, which lost 11 bases and 5 bases, there was a span of 15 bases. Details on this clonotype: The antigen is not known.

Researchers took RNA transcripts and amplified TCR beta CDR3 regions from them. Investigators did first-round RT-PCR with HTBI primers, then second-round multiplex PCR. One entry per CDR3 protein results from TCRdb running MiXCR on the multiplex PCR reads. The data hold approximately 700,000 distinct CDR3 sequences, with 35% to 50% observed a single time. This clonotype originated in an adult man with Graves' ophthalmopathy. V and J are TRBV24-1 and TRBJ1-5; D possibly corresponds to TRBD1 (5 bases). Sequencing was done on a sample of peripheral blood. As DNA, the CDR3 is TGTGCCAGCAGGGCACAGATGTATCAGCCCCAGCATTTT. This translates into CASRAQMYQPQHF.